This T cell receptor beta chain was profiled in a study of blood T cell repertoires in COVID-19. Turning to the study itself: Nucleic acid was either cDNA or gDNA, and it came from T cells, B-cell-depleted T cells, or PBMCs.

CDR1 DFQATT and CDR2 SNEGSKA come from the germline V gene (reference sequence). This CDR3 has 15 residues. Trimming removed 3 bases at V and 4 bases at J, with 16 bases between. Some clones are missing from TCRdb's copy, which holds only in-frame ones; the method was immunoSEQ multiplex PCR. The sample records approximately 150,000 clones, over 80% being singletons. The gene calls are TRBV20-1 and TRBJ1-3, with a tentative D call TRBD1 (5 bases). Sequencing was done on a sample of PBMCs or T cells enriched from blood (not recorded which). The sequence was obtained from a man aged 70 or older who had been exposed to COVID-19. For the CDR3, the DNA is TGCAGTGCTAGTACGGGGGTATCTGGAGGAAACACCATATATTTT. Its protein product is CSASTGVSGGNTIYF.